The sample holds many counts of the clone carrying this T cell receptor (beta chain). Its cognate antigen is unknown. CDR3 length: 15 residues. Trimming removed 3 bases from V and 2 bases from J; junction bases left unmatched: 7. Germline lookup yields CDR1 ENHRY and CDR2 SYGVKD. Unique molecular identifiers (one per individual cDNA molecule) were attached. TCRdb re-analysed the 5' RACE reads in MiXCR, keeping a single row per CDR3 protein. The table includes 70,000 to 95,000 distinct CDR3 sequences, about 9.6% detected once. This sample is drawn from a study of early T cells in non-severe SARS-CoV-2 infection. About the research overall: Sequencing input comprised bulk RNA from unsorted whole blood; chain pairing was not available.

The study, taken as a whole, reports: VDJdb matching, biased toward anti-spike CD8 responses, missed private and CD4 specificities.

This sequence joins TRBV10-3 and TRBJ2-7, with TRBD2 matching 7 bases. This sequence was found in an adult who was a healthcare worker with PCR-confirmed SARS-CoV-2 infection or an uninfected control (not recorded which). The sequenced sample consisted of whole blood. This CDR3 reads CAISEDTSAAYEQYF. Written as DNA, the CDR3 is TGTGCCATCAGTGAAGATACTAGCGCGGCCTACGAGCAGTACTTC.